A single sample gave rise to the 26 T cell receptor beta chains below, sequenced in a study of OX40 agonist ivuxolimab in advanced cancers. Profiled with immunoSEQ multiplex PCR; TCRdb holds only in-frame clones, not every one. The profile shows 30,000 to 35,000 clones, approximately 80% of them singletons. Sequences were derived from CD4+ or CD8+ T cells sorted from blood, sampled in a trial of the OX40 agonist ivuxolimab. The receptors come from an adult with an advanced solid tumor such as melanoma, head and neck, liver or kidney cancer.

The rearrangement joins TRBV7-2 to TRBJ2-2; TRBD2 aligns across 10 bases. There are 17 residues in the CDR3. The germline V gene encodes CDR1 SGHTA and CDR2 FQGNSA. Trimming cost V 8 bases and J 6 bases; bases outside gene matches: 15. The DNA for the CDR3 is TGTGCCAGCCGCCGATCGAGCGGGGGGGCCGAAGCCGGGGAGCTGTTTTTT. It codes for CASRRSSGGAEAGELFF.

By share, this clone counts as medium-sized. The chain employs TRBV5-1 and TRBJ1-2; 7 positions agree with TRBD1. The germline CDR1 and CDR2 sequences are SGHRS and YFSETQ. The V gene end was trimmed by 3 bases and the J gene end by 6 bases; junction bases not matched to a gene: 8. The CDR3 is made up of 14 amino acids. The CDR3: CASSSLTGANGYTF. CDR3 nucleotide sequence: TGCGCCAGCAGCTCACTAACAGGGGCCAATGGCTACACCTTC.

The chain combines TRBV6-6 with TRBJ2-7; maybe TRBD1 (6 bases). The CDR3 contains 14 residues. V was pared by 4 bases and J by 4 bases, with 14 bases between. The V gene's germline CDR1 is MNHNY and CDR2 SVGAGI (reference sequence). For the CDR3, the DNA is TGTGCCAGCAGTTCCCTCCCGGGACAATACGAGCAGTACTTC. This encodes CASSSLPGQYEQYF.

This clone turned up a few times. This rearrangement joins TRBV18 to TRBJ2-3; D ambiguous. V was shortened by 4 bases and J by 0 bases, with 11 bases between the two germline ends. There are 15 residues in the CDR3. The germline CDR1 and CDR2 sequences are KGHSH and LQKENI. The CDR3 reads CASSQGPPSTDTQYF. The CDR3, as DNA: TGTGCCAGCTCACAAGGACCGCCCAGCACAGATACGCAGTATTTT.

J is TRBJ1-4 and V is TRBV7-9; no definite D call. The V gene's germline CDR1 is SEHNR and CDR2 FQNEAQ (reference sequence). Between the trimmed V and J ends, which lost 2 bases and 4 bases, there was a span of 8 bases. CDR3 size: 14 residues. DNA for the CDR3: TGTGCCAGCAGCTTAAGTGACTATAATGAAAAACTGTTTTTT. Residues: CASSLSDYNEKLFF.

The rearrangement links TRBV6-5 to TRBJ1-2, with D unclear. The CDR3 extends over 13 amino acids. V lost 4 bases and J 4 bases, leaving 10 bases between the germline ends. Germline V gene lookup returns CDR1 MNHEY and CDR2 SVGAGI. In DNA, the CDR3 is TGTGCCAGCAGTTCTAGCGAACTCTATGGCTACACCTTC. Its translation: CASSSSELYGYTF.

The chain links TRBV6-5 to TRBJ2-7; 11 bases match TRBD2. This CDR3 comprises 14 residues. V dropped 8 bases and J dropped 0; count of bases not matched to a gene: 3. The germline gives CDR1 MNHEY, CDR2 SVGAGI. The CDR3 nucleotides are TGTGCCAGCGGAGGGACTAGCGGCTCCTACGAGCAGTACTTC. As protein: CASGGTSGSYEQYF.

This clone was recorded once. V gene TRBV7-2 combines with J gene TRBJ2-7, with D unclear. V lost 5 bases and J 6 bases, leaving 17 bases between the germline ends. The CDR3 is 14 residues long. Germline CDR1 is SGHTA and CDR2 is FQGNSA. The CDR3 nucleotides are TGTGCCAGCAGCCCAGAATCTAGGGCTCCCGAGCAGTACTTC. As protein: CASSPESRAPEQYF.

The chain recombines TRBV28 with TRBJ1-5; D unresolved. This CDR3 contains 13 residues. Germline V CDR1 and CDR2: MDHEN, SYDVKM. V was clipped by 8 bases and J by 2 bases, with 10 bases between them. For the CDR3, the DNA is TGTGCCAGCTGGGAGTCTGGCAATCAGCCCCAGCATTTT. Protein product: CASWESGNQPQHF.

Here the CDR3 DNA reads TGTGCCAGCTCACCCCAGACAGTATCCTACGAGCAGTACTTC. Its translation: CASSPQTVSYEQYF. The V call is TRBV18, the J call TRBJ2-7, with TRBD1 as a possible D gene (5 bases). V lost 3 bases to trimming and J lost 1 base, with 10 bases between them. Germline loops: CDR1 KGHSH, CDR2 LQKENI. The CDR3 contains 14 residues.

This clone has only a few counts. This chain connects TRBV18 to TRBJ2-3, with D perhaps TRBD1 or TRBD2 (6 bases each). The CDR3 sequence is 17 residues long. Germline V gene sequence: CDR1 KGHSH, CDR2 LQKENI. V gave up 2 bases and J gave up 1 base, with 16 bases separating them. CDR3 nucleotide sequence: TGTGCCAGCTCACCAAACTCTCCGGGGGCAGGCACAGATACGCAGTATTTT. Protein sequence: CASSPNSPGAGTDTQYF. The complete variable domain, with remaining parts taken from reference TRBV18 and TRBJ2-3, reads NAGVMQNPRHLVRRRGQEARLRCSPMKGHSHVYWYRQLPEEGLKFMVYLQKENIIDESGMPKERFSAEFPKEGPSILRIQQVVRGDSAAYFCASSPNSPGAGTDTQYFGPGTRLTVL.

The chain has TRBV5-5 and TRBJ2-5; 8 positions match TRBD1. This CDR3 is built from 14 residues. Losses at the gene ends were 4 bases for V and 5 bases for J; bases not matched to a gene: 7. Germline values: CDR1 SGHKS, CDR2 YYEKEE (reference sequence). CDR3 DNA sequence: TGTGCCAGCAGCGGACAGGGTTGGGGGGAGACCCAGTACTTC. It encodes CASSGQGWGETQYF.

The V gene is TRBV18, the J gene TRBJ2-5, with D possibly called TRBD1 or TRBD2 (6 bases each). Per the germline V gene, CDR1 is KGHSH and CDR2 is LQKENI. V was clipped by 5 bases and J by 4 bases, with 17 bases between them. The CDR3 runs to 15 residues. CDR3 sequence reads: CASSVGGGLRETQYF. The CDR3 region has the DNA TGTGCCAGCTCAGTCGGAGGGGGGCTCAGAGAGACCCAGTACTTC.

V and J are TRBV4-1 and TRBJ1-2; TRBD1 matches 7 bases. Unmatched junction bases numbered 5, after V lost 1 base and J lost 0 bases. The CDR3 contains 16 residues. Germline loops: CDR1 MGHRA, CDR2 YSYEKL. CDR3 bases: TGCGCCAGCAGCCAAGCCCCCGGGACAGCTAACTATGGCTACACCTTC. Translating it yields CASSQAPGTANYGYTF.

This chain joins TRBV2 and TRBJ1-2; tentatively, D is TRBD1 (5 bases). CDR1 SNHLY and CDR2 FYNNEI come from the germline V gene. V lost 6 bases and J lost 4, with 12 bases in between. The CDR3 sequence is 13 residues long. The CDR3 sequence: CASRGTVSYGYTF. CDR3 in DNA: TGTGCCAGCAGGGGGACCGTCAGCTATGGCTACACCTTC. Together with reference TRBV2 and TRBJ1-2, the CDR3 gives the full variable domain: EPEVTQTPSHQVTQMGQEVILRCVPISNHLYFYWYRQILGQKVEFLVSFYNNEISEKSEIFDDQFSVERPDGSNFTLKIRSTKLEDSAMYFCASRGTVSYGYTFGSGTRLTVV.

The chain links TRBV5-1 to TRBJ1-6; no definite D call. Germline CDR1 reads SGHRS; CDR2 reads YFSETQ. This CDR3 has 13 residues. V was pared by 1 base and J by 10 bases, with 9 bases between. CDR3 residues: CASSLSRVSPLHF. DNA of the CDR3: TGCGCCAGCAGCTTGAGTCGCGTGTCACCCCTCCACTTT.

CDR3 coding DNA: TGTGCCAGTAAGGAAGGGAGGGCTATCGACACTGAAGCTTTCTTT. Amino acids: CASKEGRAIDTEAFF. The chain has TRBV19 and TRBJ1-1; unclear D gene. V was cut by 7 bases and J by 3 bases, with 18 bases left in between. The CDR3 is 15 amino acids. The germline CDR1 and CDR2 sequences are LNHDA and SQIVND (reference sequence).

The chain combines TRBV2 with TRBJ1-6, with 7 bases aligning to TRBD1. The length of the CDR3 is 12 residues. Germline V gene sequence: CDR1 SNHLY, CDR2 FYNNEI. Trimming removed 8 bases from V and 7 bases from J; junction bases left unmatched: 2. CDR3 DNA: TGTGCCAGCTGGACAGGCAATTCACCCCTCCACTTT. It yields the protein CASWTGNSPLHF. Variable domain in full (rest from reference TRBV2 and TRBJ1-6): EPEVTQTPSHQVTQMGQEVILRCVPISNHLYFYWYRQILGQKVEFLVSFYNNEISEKSEIFDDQFSVERPDGSNFTLKIRSTKLEDSAMYFCASWTGNSPLHFGNGTRLTVT.

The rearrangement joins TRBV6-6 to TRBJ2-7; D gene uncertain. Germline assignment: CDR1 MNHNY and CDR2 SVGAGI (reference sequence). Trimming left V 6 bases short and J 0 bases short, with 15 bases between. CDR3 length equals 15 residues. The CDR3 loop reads CASRRDIRSSYEQYF. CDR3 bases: TGTGCCAGCAGGAGAGATATCAGGAGCTCCTACGAGCAGTACTTC.

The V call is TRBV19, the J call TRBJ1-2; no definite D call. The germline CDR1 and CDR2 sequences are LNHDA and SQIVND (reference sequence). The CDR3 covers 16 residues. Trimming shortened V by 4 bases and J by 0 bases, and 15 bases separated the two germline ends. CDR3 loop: CASSTPVNPPNYGYTF. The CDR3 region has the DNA TGTGCCAGTAGTACACCAGTAAACCCTCCTAACTATGGCTACACCTTC. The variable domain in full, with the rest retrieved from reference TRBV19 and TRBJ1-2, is DGGITQSPKYLFRKEGQNVTLSCEQNLNHDAMYWYRQDPGQGLRLIYYSQIVNDFQKGDIAEGYSVSREKKESFPLTVTSAQKNPTAFYLCASSTPVNPPNYGYTFGSGTRLTVV.

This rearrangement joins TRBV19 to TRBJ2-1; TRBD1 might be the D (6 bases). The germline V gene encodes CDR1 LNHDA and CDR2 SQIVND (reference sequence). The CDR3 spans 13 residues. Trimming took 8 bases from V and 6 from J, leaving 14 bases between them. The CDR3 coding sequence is TGTGCCAGTGGCTTAGGGGGATTCAATGAGCAGTTCTTC. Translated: CASGLGGFNEQFF.

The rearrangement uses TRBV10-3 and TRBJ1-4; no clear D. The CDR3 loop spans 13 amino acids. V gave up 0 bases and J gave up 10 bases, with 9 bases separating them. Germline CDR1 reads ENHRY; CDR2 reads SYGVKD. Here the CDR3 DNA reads TGTGCCATCAGTGAGTCGGTAGGGCGAAAACTGTTTTTT. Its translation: CAISESVGRKLFF.

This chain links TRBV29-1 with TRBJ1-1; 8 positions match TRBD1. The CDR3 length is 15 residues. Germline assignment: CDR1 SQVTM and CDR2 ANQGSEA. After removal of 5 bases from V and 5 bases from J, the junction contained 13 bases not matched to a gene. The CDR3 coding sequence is TGCAGCGTTTCGGGGCGAGGACAGGGACGGACTGAAGCTTTCTTT. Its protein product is CSVSGRGQGRTEAFF.

The CDR3 DNA reads as TGCGCCAGCAGCTCACCGGGACAGCCCAATGAGCAGTTCTTC. This codes for CASSSPGQPNEQFF. The chain carries TRBV5-1 and TRBJ2-1, with TRBD1 matching 7 bases. CDR3 length equals 14 residues. Germline V CDR1 and CDR2: SGHRS, YFSETQ. Trimming cost V 3 bases and J 6 bases; bases outside gene matches: 6. Together with reference TRBV5-1 and TRBJ2-1, the CDR3 gives the full variable domain: KAGVTQTPRYLIKTRGQQVTLSCSPISGHRSVSWYQQTPGQGLQFLFEYFSETQRNKGNFPGRFSGRQFSNSRSEMNVSTLELGDSALYLCASSSPGQPNEQFFGPGTRLTVL.

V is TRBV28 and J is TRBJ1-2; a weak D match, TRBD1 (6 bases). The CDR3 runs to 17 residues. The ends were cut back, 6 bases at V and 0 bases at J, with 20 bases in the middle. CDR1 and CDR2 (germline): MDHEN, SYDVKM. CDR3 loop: CASSGMGAEPANYGYTF. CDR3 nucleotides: TGTGCCAGCAGCGGGATGGGGGCTGAGCCAGCTAACTATGGCTACACCTTC.

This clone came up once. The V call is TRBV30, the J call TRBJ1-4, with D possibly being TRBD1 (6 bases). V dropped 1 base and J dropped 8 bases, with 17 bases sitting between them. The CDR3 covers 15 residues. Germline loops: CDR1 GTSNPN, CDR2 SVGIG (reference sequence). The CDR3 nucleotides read TGTGCCTGGAGTGACGGGAGTGGGGGCGAGGAAAAACTGTTTTTT. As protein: CAWSDGSGGEEKLFF. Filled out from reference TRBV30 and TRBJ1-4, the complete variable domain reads SQTIHQWPATLVQPVGSPLSLECTVEGTSNPNLYWYRQAAGRGLQLLFYSVGIGQISSEVPQNLSASRPQDRQFILSSKKLLLSDSGFYLCAWSDGSGGEEKLFFGSGTQLSVL.